This T cell receptor beta chain was sequenced in a study of T-cell reconstitution after alpha-beta-depleted transplantation in children. Study-level points and caveats: Surviving recipient T cells and thymic progenitors produced the high day-60 TCRbeta diversity seen in some patients. After one year, T-cell counts and TCRbeta diversity mostly came from new T cells. Reportedly, alpha-beta T cells present about two months post-transplant originated from several hundred expanded clones of graft origin.

Preparing the TCRbeta library involved the use of unique molecular identifiers. TCRdb re-analysed the PCR reads in MiXCR, keeping a single row per CDR3 protein. The data contain about 210,000 distinct CDR3 sequences, roughly 15% of them singletons. Regarding this clonotype: Antigen unknown.

Germline assignment: CDR1 SGHRS and CDR2 YFSETQ. The V end lost 7 bases, the J end lost 0 bases, and 5 bases lay between the germline ends. The CDR3 has 12 residues. This receptor was identified in a male patient under 10 years old who had a stem cell transplant for acute lymphoblastic leukemia, so the T cells may come from the graft donor. The starting material was PBMCs, mostly from graft donor cells, obtained 360 days after TCRalphabeta/CD19-depleted stem cell transplant. The chain employs TRBV5-1 and TRBJ1-3, with D unresolved. The CDR3 DNA reads as TGCGCCAGCCGAAGCTCTGGAAACACCATATATTTT. This translates into CASRSSGNTIYF.